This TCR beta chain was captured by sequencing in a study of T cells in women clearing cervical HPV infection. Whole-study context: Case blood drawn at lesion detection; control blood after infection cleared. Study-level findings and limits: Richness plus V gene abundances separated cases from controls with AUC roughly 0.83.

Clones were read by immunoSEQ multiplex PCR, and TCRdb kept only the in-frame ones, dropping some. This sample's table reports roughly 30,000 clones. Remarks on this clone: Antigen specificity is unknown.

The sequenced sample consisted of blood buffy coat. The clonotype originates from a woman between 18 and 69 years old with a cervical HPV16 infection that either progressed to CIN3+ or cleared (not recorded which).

The CDR3 reads CASSWTANTGELFF. The CDR3 bases that were read are TGTGCCAGCAGCTGGACAGCGAACACCGGGGAG. This chain joins TRBV7-3 and TRBJ2-2; D is perhaps TRBD1 (6 bases). Read sequence stops 3 residues before the CDR3 end, and the germline J gene provides the missing end. This CDR3 comprises 14 residues. Trimming pared 4 bases from V and 0 bases from J, leaving 6 bases between. Germline lookup yields CDR1 SGHTA and CDR2 FQGTGA.